The rows below give T cell receptor beta chains drawn from one sample of a study of blood T cells in healthy people across ages. TCRdb analysed the 5' RACE reads with MiXCR anew, one entry per CDR3 protein. The repertoire holds 800,000 or so distinct CDR3 sequences, approximately 67% seen once, with 25% to 30% in the top ten. The specimen was blood. Source of these receptors: a man aged 30 to 39 in good health. Each CDR3 is given with its conserved first and last residue. A D gene is named only where the DNA matches it firmly. Rows give clone size only sometimes, using once, few, many, or a class for an expanded clone.

d_call	v_call	j_call	clone_size	cdr3_aa	cdr3_nt
-	TRBV12-3/TRBV12-4	TRBJ1-5	-	CASSFPQGNQPQHF	TGTGCCAGCAGTTTCCCGCAGGGTAATCAGCCCCAGCATTTT
TRBD1	TRBV6-6	TRBJ1-5	-	CASSSSHTTGGGQPQHF	TGTGCCAGCAGCTCCTCCCATACGACAGGGGGAGGTCAGCCCCAGCATTTT
TRBD1	TRBV6-6	TRBJ2-1	-	CASSAAGTGYYNEQFF	TGTGCCAGCAGCGCAGCCGGGACAGGGTACTACAATGAGCAGTTCTTC
-	TRBV30	TRBJ2-7	-	CAWSKSGAYEQYF	TGTGCCTGGAGCAAATCGGGGGCCTACGAGCAGTACTTC
TRBD1	TRBV7-9	TRBJ2-1	-	CASSPRVRDRGYNEQFF	TGTGCCAGCAGCCCTCGTGTTCGGGACAGGGGATACAATGAGCAGTTCTTC
TRBD1	TRBV6-5	TRBJ1-4	-	CASSYSTTGGNEKLFF	TGTGCCAGCAGTTACTCGACGACAGGGGGGAATGAAAAACTGTTTTTT
TRBD2	TRBV9	TRBJ2-1	few	CASSVNLAGASSYNEQFF	TGTGCCAGCAGCGTAAACCTAGCGGGGGCCTCCTCCTACAATGAGCAGTTCTTC
-	TRBV6-2/TRBV6-3	TRBJ2-1	-	CASRTGSLYNEQFF	TGTGCCAGCAGAACAGGGTCACTCTACAATGAGCAGTTCTTC
-	TRBV12-3/TRBV12-4	TRBJ1-5	once	CASSGGLSNQPQHF	TGTGCCAGCAGCGGGGGGCTAAGCAATCAGCCCCAGCATTTT
-	TRBV4-2	TRBJ2-3	-	CAGSQEDSRGTDTQYF	TGTGCCGGCAGCCAAGAGGACAGTAGGGGCACAGATACGCAGTATTTT
-	TRBV14	TRBJ1-2	-	CASSQDSDLNYGYTF	TGTGCCAGCAGCCAAGATTCCGATCTTAACTATGGCTACACCTTC
TRBD2	TRBV3-1	TRBJ2-1	-	CASSPASGGAYEQFF	TGTGCCAGCAGCCCGGCTAGCGGGGGGGCTTATGAGCAGTTCTTC
-	TRBV4-1	TRBJ2-6	-	CASSPKGSSGANVLTF	TGCGCCAGCAGCCCCAAAGGTAGCTCTGGGGCCAACGTCCTGACTTTC
-	TRBV29-1	TRBJ2-7	few	CSTRTAPYEQYF	TGCAGCACCCGTACAGCCCCCTACGAGCAGTACTTC
-	TRBV30	TRBJ1-5	-	CAWSVRRGQPQHF	TGTGCCTGGAGTGTACGGCGTGGACAGCCCCAGCATTTT
TRBD1	TRBV25-1	TRBJ2-7	-	CASSESGQPWGHKYF	TGTGCCAGCAGTGAATCGGGACAGCCTTGGGGGCATAAGTACTTC
-	TRBV6-5	TRBJ2-7	few	CASSKGYEQYF	TGTGCCAGCAGCAAGGGCTACGAGCAGTACTTC
TRBD1	TRBV2	TRBJ1-1	-	CASRGSVQGVKNTEAFF	TGTGCCAGCAGGGGATCCGTTCAGGGGGTTAAGAACACTGAAGCTTTCTTT
-	TRBV28	TRBJ1-2	-	CASRVDSRGALGDYTF	TGTGCCAGCAGGGTCGACAGTCGAGGGGCGCTAGGGGACTACACCTTC
-	TRBV2	TRBJ2-1	-	CVSSPDGYNEQFF	TGTGTCAGCAGTCCGGACGGGTACAATGAGCAGTTCTTC
-	TRBV15	TRBJ2-6	-	CATSRGIQGSGANVLTF	TGTGCCACCAGCAGGGGCATACAGGGCTCTGGGGCCAACGTCCTGACTTTC
TRBD2	TRBV12-3/TRBV12-4	TRBJ2-1	-	CASSFGGGSNNEQFF	TGTGCCAGCAGTTTCGGCGGGGGGTCCAACAATGAGCAGTTCTTC
-	TRBV4-2	TRBJ2-5	few	CASSPPRGTQYF	TGTGCCAGCAGCCCGCCCAGGGGGACCCAGTACTTC
TRBD2	TRBV2	TRBJ2-7	few	CASSTRLAVDEQYF	TGTGCCAGCAGCACCAGACTAGCGGTCGACGAGCAGTACTTC
TRBD1	TRBV12-3/TRBV12-4	TRBJ2-5	once	CASSPRTGDETQYF	TGTGCCAGCAGCCCGAGGACAGGGGACGAGACCCAGTACTTC
-	TRBV28	TRBJ2-4	-	CASGGVLAKNIQYF	TGTGCCAGCGGAGGGGTGTTAGCCAAAAACATTCAGTACTTC
-	TRBV27	TRBJ2-2	-	CVSSLSINRGTGELFF	TGTGTCAGCAGTTTATCGATAAATAGGGGTACCGGGGAGCTGTTTTTT
TRBD2	TRBV7-3	TRBJ2-1	-	CASSYSGASSYNEQFF	TGTGCCAGCAGCTATAGCGGGGCGAGCTCCTACAATGAGCAGTTCTTC
TRBD1	TRBV20-1	TRBJ1-5	-	CSARVGDRVNQPQHF	TGCAGTGCTAGAGTTGGGGACAGGGTCAATCAGCCCCAGCATTTT